This T cell receptor beta chain was obtained from a study of T cell responses to AZD1222 COVID-19 vaccine. General study points: Only a handful of AZD1222 recipients tested seropositive at baseline. Reportedly, nearly half the spike-specific TCRs target unmutated variant regions.

The table came from immunoSEQ multiplex PCR; TCRdb's copy has only in-frame clones and leaves some out. The data show 150,000 or so clones, about 92% seen once. The germline CDR1 and CDR2 sequences are LGHNA and YSLEER. Trimming stripped 0 bases from V and 3 bases from J, with 3 bases between. The CDR3 has 13 amino acids. A remark on this clone: What it binds is unknown.

This clonotype was sampled from an adult in good health. The V call is TRBV4-3, the J call TRBJ1-3; no clear D gene. Sequenced material: peripheral blood, taken on day 0 of AZD1222 vaccination. Here the CDR3 DNA reads TGCGCCAGCAGCCAAGAAGATGGAAACACCATATATTTT. This codes for CASSQEDGNTIYF.